This T cell receptor (beta chain) was recovered during a study of blood T cells in healthy people across ages. Germline V lookup: CDR1 SGHRS, CDR2 YFSETQ. The CDR3 runs 16 residues. Trimming cost V 4 bases and J 0 bases; bases outside gene matches: 7. Study-wide points: More naive CD4+ cells and higher diversity marked long-lived donors relative to aged donors.

As concerns this clonotype: Its antigen is currently unknown.

A second PCR, run for roughly 6 to 11 cycles, used a sample-barcoded 5' primer plus a J-beta primer mix. TCRdb called the 5' RACE reads again in MiXCR, with one record for every CDR3 protein. The repertoire includes about 1.5 million distinct CDR3 sequences, around 39% of them detected once, and approximately 7.9% sits in the top ten. Each of the donors had ten milliliters of peripheral blood drawn into EDTA-treated Vacutainer tubes. With each sample, at least 6 micrograms of total RNA were extracted. The chain has TRBV5-1 and TRBJ2-1; TRBD2 matches 7 bases. This TCR was recovered from a woman aged 18-30 years in good health. The specimen was blood. The CDR3: CASSATGGSSYNEQFF. CDR3 in DNA: TGCGCCAGCAGCGCAACGGGGGGAAGCTCCTACAATGAGCAGTTCTTC.